A selection of T cell receptor beta chains follows, all from one sample in a study of blood T cell repertoires in COVID-19. This table comes from immunoSEQ multiplex PCR, and its TCRdb copy is limited to in-frame clones, with some not included. This sample carries roughly 140,000 clones, roughly 90% of them seen once, and the ten largest clones take roughly a tenth. Sample: peripheral blood. The receptors derive from a middle-aged man with active or convalescent COVID-19. CDR3s include the opening cysteine and the closing phenylalanine or tryptophan. The D gene is left open where the match is weak. Rows give clone size only sometimes, using once, few, many, or a class for an expanded clone.

V: TRBV7-8
D: NA
size: NA
J: TRBJ2-1
DNA: TGTGCCAGCAGCCCCGTCGGGGGGCTGGGGGGCAATGAGCAGTTCTTC
CDR3: CASSPVGGLGGNEQFF

V: TRBV28
D: TRBD1
size: NA
J: TRBJ1-2
DNA: TGTGCCAGCAGTTTATCCCACAGGGGAAAAGGCTACACCTTC
CDR3: CASSLSHRGKGYTF

V: TRBV14
D: TRBD2
size: NA
J: TRBJ2-5
DNA: TGTGCCAGCAGCCACCAGCAGGGCGGGAGGGCCTCGGAGACCCAGTACTTC
CDR3: CASSHQQGGRASETQYF

V: TRBV28
D: NA
size: NA
J: TRBJ1-5
DNA: TGTGCCAGCAGATCTAACAATCAGCCCCAGCATTTT
CDR3: CASRSNNQPQHF

V: TRBV7-3
D: TRBD2
size: NA
J: TRBJ2-1
DNA: TGTGCCAGCAGCTACCCTTTTGCTAGCGGGAGCGATGAGCAGTTCTTC
CDR3: CASSYPFASGSDEQFF

V: TRBV19
D: TRBD2
size: NA
J: TRBJ2-1
DNA: TGTGCCAGTAGTATAGCGGGACTAGCGGGGGGGGCTAATGAGCAGTTCTTC
CDR3: CASSIAGLAGGANEQFF

V: TRBV5-1
D: NA
size: NA
J: TRBJ2-7
DNA: TGCGCCAGCAGCTTGGTGGCTGCAGGGCACGAGCAGTACTTC
CDR3: CASSLVAAGHEQYF

V: TRBV7-2
D: NA
size: NA
J: TRBJ2-7
DNA: TGTGCCAGCAGCTTTCTTTTTACAACCTACGAGCAGTACTTC
CDR3: CASSFLFTTYEQYF

V: TRBV24-1
D: NA
size: NA
J: TRBJ1-2
DNA: TGTGCCACCAGTGATCTAAACTATGGCTACACCTTC
CDR3: CATSDLNYGYTF

V: TRBV7-2
D: NA
size: NA
J: TRBJ2-1
DNA: TGTGCCAGCAGCTTAGTCGTCGGGGGACCAGGGAATGAGCAGTTCTTC
CDR3: CASSLVVGGPGNEQFF

V: TRBV4-2
D: TRBD1
size: NA
J: TRBJ2-7
DNA: TGTGCCAGCAGCCGGGAAACAGGGGCCTACGAGCAGTACTTC
CDR3: CASSRETGAYEQYF

V: TRBV5-4
D: TRBD2
size: NA
J: TRBJ2-7
DNA: TGTGCCAGCAGCCCTGGGGGGGGTGGGCTCTACGAGCAGTACTTC
CDR3: CASSPGGGGLYEQYF

V: TRBV6-5
D: TRBD1
size: NA
J: TRBJ1-2
DNA: TGTGCCAGCAGTTCTCGGAGGGACAGCTACTATGGCTACACCTTC
CDR3: CASSSRRDSYYGYTF

V: TRBV30
D: NA
size: NA
J: TRBJ1-3
DNA: TGTGCCTGGAGTCGGCAGGCATCCTCTGGAAACACCATATATTTT
CDR3: CAWSRQASSGNTIYF

V: TRBV5-4
D: NA
size: NA
J: TRBJ2-3
DNA: TGTGCCAGCAGCTTGGCTTCGGCAGGTGTTAGCACAGATACGCAGTATTTT
CDR3: CASSLASAGVSTDTQYF

V: TRBV24-1
D: NA
size: NA
J: TRBJ2-7
DNA: TGTGCCACCAGTGATCCTACTCGAGGCGAGCAGTACTTC
CDR3: CATSDPTRGEQYF

V: TRBV28
D: NA
size: NA
J: TRBJ1-6
DNA: TGTGCCACCAGGGGCTCGGGGATTTCATATAATTCACCCCTCCACTTT
CDR3: CATRGSGISYNSPLHF

V: TRBV11-2
D: TRBD1
size: NA
J: TRBJ2-5
DNA: TGTGCCAGCAGCTTAGTCTTGGGGACAGGGCCGCAAGAGACCCAGTACTTC
CDR3: CASSLVLGTGPQETQYF

V: TRBV2
D: NA
size: NA
J: TRBJ2-5
DNA: TGTGCCAGCAGCGGAGAGGGCTCTCGGACCCAGTACTTC
CDR3: CASSGEGSRTQYF

V: TRBV6-5
D: NA
size: NA
J: TRBJ2-7
DNA: TGTGCCAGCAGTAAAATCCAGAATAATTACGAGCAGTACTTC
CDR3: CASSKIQNNYEQYF

V: TRBV19
D: NA
size: NA
J: TRBJ2-7
DNA: TGTGCCAGTAGTATCAAGAAACAATCCTACGAGCAGTACTTC
CDR3: CASSIKKQSYEQYF

V: TRBV5-4
D: NA
size: NA
J: TRBJ2-1
DNA: TGTGCCAGCAGCTTGGAGCCTACCAATGAGCAGTTCTTC
CDR3: CASSLEPTNEQFF

V: TRBV6-2/TRBV6-3
D: TRBD1
size: few
J: TRBJ2-2
DNA: TGTGCCAGCAGTCCCCCCCTGATGACAGGGGACCACACCGGGGAGCTGTTTTTT
CDR3: CASSPPLMTGDHTGELFF

V: TRBV28
D: TRBD1
size: NA
J: TRBJ1-2
DNA: TGTGCCAGCAGTGTAGGACAGGGGGCGGATGGCTACACCTTC
CDR3: CASSVGQGADGYTF

V: TRBV7-2
D: TRBD1
size: NA
J: TRBJ2-3
DNA: TGTGCCAGCAGCTTAAGGGGGACAGCGGTCGTCGTGAATACGCAGTATTTT
CDR3: CASSLRGTAVVVNTQYF

V: TRBV4-2
D: NA
size: NA
J: TRBJ2-3
DNA: TGTGCCAGCAGCCTACAGGGAGATACGCAGTATTTT
CDR3: CASSLQGDTQYF

V: TRBV5-6
D: TRBD1
size: NA
J: TRBJ1-5
DNA: TGTGCCAGCAGCGCTGGGACAGGAGATAGCAATCAGCCCCAGCATTTT
CDR3: CASSAGTGDSNQPQHF

V: TRBV18
D: NA
size: NA
J: TRBJ1-4
DNA: TGTGCCAGCTCACCAGAGGTGAAACTGTTTTTT
CDR3: CASSPEVKLFF

V: TRBV6-2/TRBV6-3
D: TRBD1
size: once
J: TRBJ1-3
DNA: TGTGCCAGCAGCTTCCAGACCGGGACAGCTGGAAACACCATATATTTT
CDR3: CASSFQTGTAGNTIYF

V: TRBV15
D: NA
size: NA
J: TRBJ1-2
DNA: TGTGCCACCAGCAGAGATCAGAGGTTCGGCGGCTACACCTTC
CDR3: CATSRDQRFGGYTF

V: TRBV5-6
D: NA
size: NA
J: TRBJ2-7
DNA: TGTGCCAGCAGCGGGAAACGAGAGGGAGGTCATATCTACGAGCAGTACTTC
CDR3: CASSGKREGGHIYEQYF

V: TRBV28
D: NA
size: NA
J: TRBJ1-4
DNA: TGTGCCAGCAGTTCCCGGGACTTTATGTTTTTT
CDR3: CASSSRDFMFF

V: TRBV28
D: NA
size: NA
J: TRBJ2-4
DNA: TGTGCCAGCAGAGACAGGTCCAAAAACATTCAGTACTTC
CDR3: CASRDRSKNIQYF

V: TRBV18
D: NA
size: NA
J: TRBJ1-4
DNA: TGTGCCAGCTCACCCCAGGCAGGACTCAATGAAAAACTGTTTTTT
CDR3: CASSPQAGLNEKLFF

V: TRBV21-1
D: NA
size: NA
J: TRBJ2-3
DNA: TGTGCCAGCAGAAGGGCGGGTGGAGATACGCAGTATTTT
CDR3: CASRRAGGDTQYF

V: TRBV11-3
D: NA
size: few
J: TRBJ2-1
DNA: TGTGCCAGCAGCTTAGATCAGGGTAGTCATGAGCAGTTCTTC
CDR3: CASSLDQGSHEQFF

V: TRBV5-1
D: TRBD1
size: NA
J: TRBJ2-7
DNA: TGCGCCAGCAGCTTGGAAGGGGGCGGCGAGCAGTACTTC
CDR3: CASSLEGGGEQYF

V: TRBV5-4
D: TRBD2
size: NA
J: TRBJ2-4
DNA: TGTGCCAGCAGCTCCCCGGGACTAGCGGGAGGGGCCCCAAACATTCAGTACTTC
CDR3: CASSSPGLAGGAPNIQYF

V: TRBV6-5
D: NA
size: NA
J: TRBJ2-2
DNA: TGTGCCAGCAGCAAGACAGCGAACACCGGGGAGCTGTTTTTT
CDR3: CASSKTANTGELFF

V: TRBV15
D: TRBD1
size: NA
J: TRBJ1-5
DNA: TGTGCCACCAGCAGAGATTGGGACAGGGTTCAGCCCCAGCATTTT
CDR3: CATSRDWDRVQPQHF

V: TRBV5-5
D: NA
size: NA
J: TRBJ1-4
DNA: TGTGCCAGCAGCTGGTGGGAGGGTCCACGGGAAAAACTGTTTTTT
CDR3: CASSWWEGPREKLFF

V: TRBV5-6
D: NA
size: NA
J: TRBJ1-5
DNA: TGTGCCAGCAGCGTCCGGGACTCTCAACGAGGCAATCAGCCCCAGCATTTT
CDR3: CASSVRDSQRGNQPQHF

V: TRBV19
D: NA
size: NA
J: TRBJ1-2
DNA: TGTGCCAGTACAGGGATATCTAACTATGGCTACACCTTC
CDR3: CASTGISNYGYTF

V: TRBV10-3
D: NA
size: NA
J: TRBJ1-2
DNA: TGTGCCATCAGTGAGGACAGCGACTATGGCTACACCTTC
CDR3: CAISEDSDYGYTF

V: TRBV7-8
D: TRBD1
size: few
J: TRBJ1-2
DNA: TGTGCCAGCAGCTCAAGGACAGGGTGGCTCTATGGCTACACCTTC
CDR3: CASSSRTGWLYGYTF

V: TRBV18
D: TRBD1
size: NA
J: TRBJ2-5
DNA: TGTGCCAGCTCATTACGACAGGGGAGAAAGACCCAGTACTTC
CDR3: CASSLRQGRKTQYF

V: TRBV28
D: NA
size: NA
J: TRBJ1-4
DNA: TGTGCCAGCAGTTTACAGGTTAATGAAAAACTGTTTTTT
CDR3: CASSLQVNEKLFF

V: TRBV24-1
D: TRBD1
size: NA
J: TRBJ2-7
DNA: TGTGCCACCAGCGCCAGGACAGGGGGCCACGAGCAGTACTTC
CDR3: CATSARTGGHEQYF

V: TRBV7-4
D: NA
size: NA
J: TRBJ2-1
DNA: TGTGCCAGCAGCCCCCCCCCGGGGTTAGGGAAATACAATGAGCAGTTCTTC
CDR3: CASSPPPGLGKYNEQFF

V: TRBV28
D: TRBD2
size: NA
J: TRBJ2-7
DNA: TGTGCCAGCAGTTCAACTAGCGGGAGCGGGATCGTCGTGGAGGAGCAGTACTTC
CDR3: CASSSTSGSGIVVEEQYF

V: TRBV5-1
D: TRBD1
size: NA
J: TRBJ1-1
DNA: TGCGCCAGCAGCTCCTGGACAGGGGGCGCTTCGGACACTGAAGCTTTCTTT
CDR3: CASSSWTGGASDTEAFF